This T cell receptor beta chain was found in a study of beta chain features in type 1 diabetes. Study-level results: Any HLA effect on TCRB rearrangement was left unresolved by small sub-analyses. People with Type 1 diabetes carried modestly yet significantly shorter TCRB CDR3s in all four CD4+ subsets.

V was pared by 8 bases and J by 5 bases, with 9 bases between. Germline lookup yields CDR1 SGHTA and CDR2 FQGNSA. CDR3 size: 11 residues. Notes on this clone: Antigen specificity is unknown.

As every portion of the isolated RNA was reverse transcribed, the sequencing read expressed TCRB transcripts. Generated by immunoSEQ multiplex PCR, the TCRdb table keeps only in-frame clones and is missing some. The table lists 640,000 or so clones, around 15% of them singletons, with 0.035% to 0.045% in the top ten. The clonotype originates from a man aged 18 to 30 with type 1 diabetes. The specimen was naive CD4+ T cells from blood. The chain is built from TRBV7-2 and TRBJ2-5; the D is unclear. The CDR3 DNA is TGTGCCAGCGGCCTGTTGGAGACCCAGTACTTC. Its protein product is CASGLLETQYF. The full variable domain, its missing parts supplied by reference TRBV7-2 and TRBJ2-5, is GAGVSQSPSNKVTEKGKDVELRCDPISGHTALYWYRQSLGQGLEFLIYFQGNSAPDKSGLPSDRFSAERTGGSVSTLTIQRTQQEDSAVYLCASGLLETQYFGPGTRLLVL.